Described below is a single T cell receptor beta chain sequence and its context. What it binds is not known. This sample is part of a study of OX40 agonist ivuxolimab in advanced cancers. Sequencing was performed with immunoSEQ multiplex PCR; in TCRdb, only in-frame clones are kept and a portion is missing. This sample has some 19,000 clones, with roughly 89% found just once. Study-level results: It was not determined which antigens were specifically recognized by the peripheral T cells that had undergone clonal expansion.

Germline V gene lookup returns CDR1 SGHVS and CDR2 FQNEAQ. This CDR3 has 17 residues. V dropped 11 bases and J dropped 0; count of bases not matched to a gene: 15. The genes are TRBV7-8 and TRBJ2-1; 8 nucleotides agree with TRBD2. The sample consisted of CD4+ or CD8+ T cells sorted from blood, taken in a trial of the OX40 agonist ivuxolimab. The clonotype originates from an adult with an advanced solid tumor such as melanoma, head and neck, liver or kidney cancer. CDR3 sequence reads: CASLAENPTLSYNEQFF. The CDR3 DNA is TGTGCCTCACTAGCGGAGAACCCAACTCTCTCCTACAATGAGCAGTTCTTC. The entire variable domain, with the rest obtained from reference TRBV7-8 and TRBJ2-1, is as follows: GAGVSQSPRYKVAKRGQDVALRCDPISGHVSLFWYQQALGQGPEFLTYFQNEAQLDKSGLPSDRFFAERPEGSVSTLKIQRTQQEDSAVYLCASLAENPTLSYNEQFFGPGTRLTVL.